This T cell receptor beta chain was captured by sequencing in a study of tumor-infiltrating lymphocytes in primary liver carcinoma. The authors took blood RNA from unsorted whole blood and also extracted germline DNA. A constant-region primer primed TCR beta cDNA synthesis from about 0.45 ug of total RNA. A slightly modified ARM-PCR protocol with three nested multiplex PCR rounds produced these TCR beta libraries. With TRBV1-TRBV30 forward primers and a C-beta reverse primer, the first two PCR rounds were run for roughly 10 cycles each. From the multiplex PCR reads, TCRdb called clonotypes with MiXCR, one entry per CDR3 protein. In the table there are 250,000 to 350,000 distinct CDR3 sequences, around 50% of which are singletons. Many counts were recorded for this clonotype. V lost 3 bases and J 5 bases, leaving 10 bases between the germline ends. CDR1 is SQVTM and CDR2 is ANQGSEA in the germline V gene. This CDR3 has 12 residues.

This rearrangement joins TRBV29-1 to TRBJ1-1; tentative D call: TRBD1 (5 bases). Sequencing input: peripheral blood. The TCR was taken from a woman younger than 45 with primary liver carcinoma and hepatitis B virus infection. The CDR3 coding sequence is TGCAGCGTTGATAAGGGGCCAACTGAAGCTTTCTTT. It specifies CSVDKGPTEAFF. Full variable domain (outside the CDR3, taken from reference TRBV29-1 and TRBJ1-1): SAVISQKPSRDICQRGTSLTIQCQVDSQVTMMFWYRQQPGQSLTLIATANQGSEATYESGFVIDKFPISRPNLTFSTLTVSNMSPEDSSIYLCSVDKGPTEAFFGQGTRLTVV.